This T cell receptor (beta chain) was profiled in a study of T cell responses to AZD1222 COVID-19 vaccine. Study findings and constraints: White British people made up most donors, females outnumbered males, and clonal diversity was possibly underestimated. Every sample of the repertoires postdated the peak T cell response. Compared with day 0, the breadth and depth of the Spike-specific TCR repertoire rose significantly after two doses of AZD1222.

The J segment lost 2 bases and the V segment lost 3 bases, leaving 10 bases of the junction unmatched. This CDR3 contains 17 residues. The germline V gene has CDR1 MNHEY and CDR2 SMNVEV (reference sequence). The protocol was immunoSEQ multiplex PCR, while the TCRdb copy is restricted to in-frame clones and leaves out a portion. The table lists some 80,000 clones, more than 70% of them singletons. Concerning this clone itself: Its matching antigen is unknown.

The genes are TRBV27 and TRBJ2-3; 8 bases align to TRBD2. This TCR was sampled from an adult in good health. Sequences were derived from peripheral blood, sampled on day 0 of AZD1222 vaccination. The DNA of the CDR3 is TGTGCCAGCAGTTTGACATCCCGGGGGGGATACACAGATACGCAGTATTTT. Amino acids: CASSLTSRGGYTDTQYF.